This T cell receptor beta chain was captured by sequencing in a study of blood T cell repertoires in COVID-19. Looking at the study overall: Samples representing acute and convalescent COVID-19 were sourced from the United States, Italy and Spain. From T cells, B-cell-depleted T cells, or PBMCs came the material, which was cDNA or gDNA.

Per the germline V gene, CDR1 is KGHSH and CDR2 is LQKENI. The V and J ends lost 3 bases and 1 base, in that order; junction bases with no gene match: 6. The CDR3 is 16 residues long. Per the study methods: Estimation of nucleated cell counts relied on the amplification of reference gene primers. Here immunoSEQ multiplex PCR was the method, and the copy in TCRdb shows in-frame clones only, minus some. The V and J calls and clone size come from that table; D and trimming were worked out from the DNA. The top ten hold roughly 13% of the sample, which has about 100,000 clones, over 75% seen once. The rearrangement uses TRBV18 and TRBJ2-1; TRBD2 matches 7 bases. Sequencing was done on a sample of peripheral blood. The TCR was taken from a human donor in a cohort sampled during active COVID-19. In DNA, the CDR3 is TGTGCCAGCTCACCGCTCACAGCGGGGTCCTACAATGAGCAGTTCTTC. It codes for CASSPLTAGSYNEQFF.